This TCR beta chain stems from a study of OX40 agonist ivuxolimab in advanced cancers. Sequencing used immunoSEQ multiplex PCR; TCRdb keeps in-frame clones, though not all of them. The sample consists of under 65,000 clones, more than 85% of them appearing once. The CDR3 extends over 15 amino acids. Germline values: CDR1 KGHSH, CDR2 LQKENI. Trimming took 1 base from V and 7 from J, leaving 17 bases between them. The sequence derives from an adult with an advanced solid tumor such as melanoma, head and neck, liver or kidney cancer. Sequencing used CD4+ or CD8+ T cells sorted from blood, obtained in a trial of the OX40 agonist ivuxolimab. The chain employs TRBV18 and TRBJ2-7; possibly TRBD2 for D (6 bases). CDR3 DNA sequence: TGTGCCAGCTCACCACAGGAGGGGAGACGATGGGAGCAGTACTTC. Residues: CASSPQEGRRWEQYF.